The clone carrying this T cell receptor beta chain came up many times. The antigen is undetermined. This CDR3 is built from 12 residues. The germline CDR1 and CDR2 sequences are DFQATT and SNEGSKA (reference sequence). V lost 7 bases, J lost 6 bases, and 15 bases lay in between. The sample comes from a study of T-cell reconstitution after alpha-beta-depleted transplantation in children. Study observations and caveats: The origin of high day-60 TCRbeta diversity in some patients lay in surviving recipient T cells and thymic progenitors. After one year, T-cell counts and TCRbeta diversity mostly came from new T cells. Approximately two months post-transplant, alpha-beta T cells reportedly originated from several hundred expanded graft clones.

Unique molecular identifiers were incorporated into the prepared TCRbeta library. From the PCR reads, TCRdb called clonotypes with MiXCR, one entry per CDR3 protein. The sample holds roughly 250,000 distinct CDR3 sequences, just under 8.5% seen once. The receptor's source is a male patient younger than 18 who had a stem cell transplant for acute lymphoblastic leukemia, so the T cells may come from the graft donor. This chain connects TRBV20-1 to TRBJ1-2; TRBD1 might be the D (6 bases). The starting material was PBMCs, mostly from graft donor cells, obtained 180 days after TCRalphabeta/CD19-depleted stem cell transplant. The CDR3 DNA reads TGCAGTGGCCTACAGGGCTCCGATGGCTACACCTTC. Translating it yields CSGLQGSDGYTF.